A selection of T cell receptor beta chains follows, all from one sample in a study of OX40 agonist ivuxolimab in advanced cancers. Assay: immunoSEQ multiplex PCR; the TCRdb copy retains only in-frame clones and omits some. The table includes around 15,000 clones, approximately 82% detected once. The material sequenced was CD4+ or CD8+ T cells sorted from blood, taken in a trial of the OX40 agonist ivuxolimab. These receptors all stem from an adult with an advanced solid tumor such as melanoma, head and neck, liver or kidney cancer. Each CDR3 is given with its conserved first and last residue. D genes are given only for firm matches. Clone size appears in some rows only: once, few, many, or a class for an expanded clone.

d_call | j_call | clone_size | v_call | cdr3_nt | cdr3_aa
TRBD2 | TRBJ2-7 | . | TRBV9 | TGTGCCAGCAGCCCGGGGGGGATGGCTAGCGGGTATTTGAACGAGCAGTACTTC | CASSPGGMASGYLNEQYF
. | TRBJ2-5 | once | TRBV29-1 | TGCAGCGTTGTTTCAGGGCTTGAGACCCAGTACTTC | CSVVSGLETQYF
TRBD2 | TRBJ2-1 | . | TRBV28 | TGTGCCAGCAGTTTATTTGGACTAGCCAATGAGCAGTTCTTC | CASSLFGLANEQFF
TRBD1 | TRBJ2-5 | once | TRBV4-2 | TGTGCCAGCAGCCGCGGCCGGGGACAGGGTGTAGAGACCCAGTACTTC | CASSRGRGQGVETQYF
. | TRBJ2-7 | . | TRBV14 | TGTGCCAGCAGCCGCAACGGGGTCGCCTACGAGCAGTACTTC | CASSRNGVAYEQYF
. | TRBJ2-4 | . | TRBV2 | TGTGCCACCACACCGGATGCGGGGACCAAAAACATTCAGTACTTC | CATTPDAGTKNIQYF
TRBD1 | TRBJ2-7 | . | TRBV29-1 | TGCAGCGTCCGACAGGGGCAGAACGAGCAGTACTTC | CSVRQGQNEQYF
. | TRBJ1-2 | . | TRBV19 | TGTGCCAGTAGTCCCACAGGGAGGCATGGCTACACCTTC | CASSPTGRHGYTF
. | TRBJ2-1 | . | TRBV10-3 | TGTGCCATCAGTGACGGGGGCGGCCGGCGTAACAATGAGCAGTTCTTC | CAISDGGGRRNNEQFF
TRBD1 | TRBJ2-7 | . | TRBV5-1 | TGCGCCAGCCGGACAGGGGGTCCCTCCTACGAGCAGTACTTC | CASRTGGPSYEQYF
. | TRBJ1-2 | . | TRBV19 | TGTGCCAGTAAACCGACCGGAGGGTCCGGCTACACCTTC | CASKPTGGSGYTF
TRBD1 | TRBJ1-2 | . | TRBV27 | TGTGCCAGCAGTCCCGATGGACAGGGCTACTATGGCTACACCTTC | CASSPDGQGYYGYTF
TRBD1 | TRBJ1-3 | . | TRBV6-5 | TGTGCCAGCAGGCGAACAGGGGCCTCTGGAAACACCATATATTTT | CASRRTGASGNTIYF
. | TRBJ1-1 | once | TRBV4-1 | TGCGCCAGCAGCCAAGAGGTAACCTTCGGCACTGAAGCTTTCTTT | CASSQEVTFGTEAFF
TRBD1 | TRBJ1-1 | . | TRBV5-5 | TGTGCCAGCAGCAGAGAACAGGGGTTATCTGAAGCTTTCTTT | CASSREQGLSEAFF
. | TRBJ2-7 | . | TRBV28 | TGTGCCAGCAGTATTAAGCGCGAGCAGTACTTC | CASSIKREQYF
. | TRBJ1-4 | . | TRBV28 | TGTGCCAGCAGCCCGCTAACCCAAGTGAGGGAAAAACTGTTTTTT | CASSPLTQVREKLFF
. | TRBJ2-7 | medium-sized | TRBV5-4 | TGTGCCAGCAGCCCCGGAAGGGGCGCAGGATACGAGCAGTACTTC | CASSPGRGAGYEQYF
TRBD1 | TRBJ2-6 | . | TRBV27 | TGTGCCAGCAGACGAGGGACAGGGGGCTCCGGGGCCAACGTCCTGACTTTC | CASRRGTGGSGANVLTF
TRBD1 | TRBJ2-3 | . | TRBV28 | TGTGCCAGCATCAGGACAGGGGGCCGCACAGATACGCAGTATTTT | CASIRTGGRTDTQYF
. | TRBJ2-5 | . | TRBV6-5 | TGTGCCACTCGGGACGGATCTGGGGAGACCCAGTACTTC | CATRDGSGETQYF
. | TRBJ2-1 | . | TRBV4-1 | TGCGCCAGCAGCCAAGCGGCAGAAAGCTCCTACAATGAGCAGTTCTTC | CASSQAAESSYNEQFF
. | TRBJ2-1 | . | TRBV15 | TGTGCCACCAGCAGAGATGGGGGCTACAATGAGCAGTTCTTC | CATSRDGGYNEQFF
. | TRBJ1-1 | . | TRBV27 | TGTGCCAGCAGTTTATACCGCGACACTGAAGCTTTCTTT | CASSLYRDTEAFF
. | TRBJ1-1 | few | TRBV9 | TGTGCCAGCAGCGTTGGAGCCGGGACTCGGGGGTCTACTGAAGCTTTCTTT | CASSVGAGTRGSTEAFF
. | TRBJ1-1 | . | TRBV5-4 | TGTGCCAGCAGCTCACCAGGGTGGACTGAAGCTTTCTTT | CASSSPGWTEAFF